The 3 T cell receptor beta chains below come from one sample, sequenced in a study of T cell responses to AZD1222 COVID-19 vaccine. Generated by immunoSEQ multiplex PCR, the TCRdb table keeps only in-frame clones and is missing some. This sample carries about 130,000 clones, about 90% of them seen once, and the ten largest clones take 1.5% to 2%. The material was peripheral blood, obtained on day 0 of AZD1222 vaccination. All receptors come from an adult in good health.

The V and J genes are TRBV5-1 and TRBJ2-7; the D gene is possibly TRBD1 (6 bases). The germline V gene encodes CDR1 SGHRS and CDR2 YFSETQ. The V end lost 4 bases, the J end lost 3 bases, and 14 bases lay between the germline ends. This CDR3 spans 14 amino acids. Here the CDR3 reads CASSPGAAIYEQYF. In nucleotides, the CDR3 is TGCGCCAGCAGCCCAGGGGCAGCCATCTACGAGCAGTACTTC.

The gene calls are TRBV2 and TRBJ2-6; TRBD1 is a possible D gene (6 bases). V was cut by 7 bases and J by 0 bases, with 16 bases left in between. This CDR3 is 17 amino acids long. The germline gives CDR1 SNHLY, CDR2 FYNNEI. The CDR3 coding sequence is TGTGCCAGCACCCCCACAGGGTCCCGCTCTGGGGCCAACGTCCTGACTTTC. It codes for CASTPTGSRSGANVLTF.

This rearrangement joins TRBV7-8 to TRBJ2-7; D uncertain. The CDR3 is 14 amino acids. The V end lost 5 bases, the J end lost 6 bases, and 17 bases lay between the germline ends. Germline CDR1 is SGHVS and CDR2 is FQNEAQ. CDR3 DNA: TGTGCCAGCAGCCCATCGGCAGGACCTTTCGAGCAGTACTTC. It is translated as CASSPSAGPFEQYF.